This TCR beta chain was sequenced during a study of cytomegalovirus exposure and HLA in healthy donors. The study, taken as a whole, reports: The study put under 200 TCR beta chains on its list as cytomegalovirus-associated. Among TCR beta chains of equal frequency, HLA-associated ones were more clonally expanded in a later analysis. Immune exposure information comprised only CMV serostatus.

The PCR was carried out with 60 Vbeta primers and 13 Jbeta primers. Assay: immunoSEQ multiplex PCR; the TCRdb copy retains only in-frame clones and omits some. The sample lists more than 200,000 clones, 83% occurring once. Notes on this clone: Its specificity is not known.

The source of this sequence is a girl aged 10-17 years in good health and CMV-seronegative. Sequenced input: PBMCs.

CDR3 nucleotides: TGTGCCAGCTCACCATACAGCTCCTACGAGCAGTACTTC. Its translation: CASSPYSSYEQYF. This sequence joins TRBV18 and TRBJ2-7; the D is unclear. The CDR3 is 13 amino acids. The germline V and J ends were trimmed by 2 bases and 0 bases, with 5 bases remaining between them. Germline CDR1 and CDR2: KGHSH and LQKENI.